This TCR beta chain was identified during a study of T cell responses to AZD1222 COVID-19 vaccine. The repertoire was sequenced with immunoSEQ multiplex PCR; TCRdb's copy has only in-frame clones and lacks some. The sample includes about 48,000 clones, around 86% of them seen just once. Concerning this clone itself: Its target is not known.

Second-dose intervals near 4 or 12 weeks were combined. General study results and limits: Of the AZD1222 recipients, only five or six were seropositive at baseline. A mostly white British donor set with more females was recruited, and clonal diversity was possibly underestimated. The CD4 TCRs associated with vaccination extended across spike and predominated at 160-218 and 743-854.

V was clipped by 2 bases and J by 4 bases, with 15 bases between them. The CDR3 contains 16 residues. Germline CDR1 MNHNS, CDR2 SASEGT. The genes are TRBV6-1 and TRBJ2-1; a weak D match, TRBD2 (5 bases). Specimen: peripheral blood, collected 28 days after the second AZD1222 dose. The source of this sequence is an adult who received the AZD1222 COVID-19 vaccine. The DNA for the CDR3 is TGTGCCAGCAGTGAATTCGAGGGAGTGAGATACAATGAGCAGTTCTTC. It codes for CASSEFEGVRYNEQFF.